The TCR beta chain under discussion was sequenced for a study of beta chain features in type 1 diabetes. On this clone itself: Its matching antigen is unknown.

The study's findings and limits: These data did not resolve whether HLA type affects TCRB rearrangement. Shortening that was moderate but significant affected the TCRB CDR3s of Type 1 diabetes patients in all four CD4+ subsets. Diminished insertions and augmented deletions at VDJ junctions characterized type 1 diabetes patients.

One heparinised draw, averaging roughly 0.12 L, was taken per donor. Researchers reported sorting CD4+ naive, central memory, regulatory and stem cell-like memory cells via CD45RO/CCR7/CD25/CD127/CD95/CD27. Every bit of the isolated RNA underwent reverse transcription, so sequencing read expressed TCRB transcripts. Assay: immunoSEQ multiplex PCR; the TCRdb copy retains only in-frame clones and omits some. The sample shows 550,000 to 850,000 clones, around an eighth of them seen only once. What was sequenced was naive CD4+ T cells from blood. The sequence was obtained from a young man with type 1 diabetes.

In DNA, the CDR3 is TGTGCCAGCAGTTTGGCGGGACGTGGCTACACCTTC. Translating it yields CASSLAGRGYTF. J is TRBJ1-2 and V is TRBV28; possibly TRBD1 for D (5 bases). Germline loops: CDR1 MDHEN, CDR2 SYDVKM. The CDR3 runs 12 residues. With 3 bases removed from V and 7 bases from J, the gap between germline ends came to 9 bases.